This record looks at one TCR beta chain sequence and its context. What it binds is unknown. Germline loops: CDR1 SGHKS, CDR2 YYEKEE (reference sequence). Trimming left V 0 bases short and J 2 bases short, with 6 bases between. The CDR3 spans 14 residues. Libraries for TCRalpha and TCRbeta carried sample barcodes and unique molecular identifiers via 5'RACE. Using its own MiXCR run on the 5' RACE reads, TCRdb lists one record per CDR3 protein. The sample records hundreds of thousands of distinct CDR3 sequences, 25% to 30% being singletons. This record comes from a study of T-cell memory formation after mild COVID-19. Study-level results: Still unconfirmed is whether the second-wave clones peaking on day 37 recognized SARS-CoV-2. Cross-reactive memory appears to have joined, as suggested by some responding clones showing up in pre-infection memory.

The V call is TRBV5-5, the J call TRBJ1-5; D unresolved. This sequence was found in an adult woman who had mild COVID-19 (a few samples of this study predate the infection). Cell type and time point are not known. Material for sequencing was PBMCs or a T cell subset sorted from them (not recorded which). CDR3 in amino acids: CASSLEAGNQPQHF. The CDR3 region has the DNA TGTGCCAGCAGCTTGGAGGCAGGCAATCAGCCCCAGCATTTT.